These 11 T cell receptor beta chains were sequenced from one sample in a study of vaccination effects on CD4 cells after COVID-19. Method: immunoSEQ multiplex PCR; TCRdb's copy keeps in-frame clones and lacks some. The sample consists of 65,000 to 90,000 clones, under 85% of them appearing once. Within the ViraFEST assay, antigen-specific CD4+ T cells underwent expansion with viral peptide pools prior to sequencing. Upon completion of 10 to 11 days in culture, CD4+ T cells were isolated. No vaccinee had earlier SARS-CoV-2 infection, and nucleocapsid antibodies were negative. For these receptors, no antigen is known. The starting material was CD4+ T cells from PBMCs cultured with HCoV-NL63 spike peptides, obtained before COVID-19 vaccination. The receptors originated from a human donor who received a COVID-19 vaccine.

J is TRBJ1-4 and V is TRBV5-5; D call uncertain. The CDR3 has 13 amino acids. Trimming pared 0 bases from V and 7 bases from J, leaving 7 bases between. Germline assignment: CDR1 SGHKS and CDR2 YYEKEE (reference sequence). CDR3 sequence: CASSLVVGEKLFF. CDR3 coding DNA: TGTGCCAGCAGCTTGGTAGTGGGTGAAAAACTGTTTTTT.

The chain couples TRBV28 to TRBJ1-5, with 10 bases that match TRBD1. This CDR3 has 15 residues. Germline CDR1 reads MDHEN; CDR2 reads SYDVKM. The trim removed 6 bases at V and 7 bases at J, leaving 9 bases unmatched. The CDR3 protein is CASRKTGTGDQPQHF. The CDR3 bases are TGTGCCAGCAGAAAAACCGGGACAGGGGACCAGCCCCAGCATTTT.

The chain joins TRBV5-1 to TRBJ2-1; no clear D gene. Trimming pared 5 bases from V and 5 bases from J, leaving 17 bases between. Germline CDR1 is SGHRS and CDR2 is YFSETQ. The CDR3 runs to 15 residues. CDR3 sequence reads: CASRYEQRKHNEQFF. Written as DNA, the CDR3 is TGCGCCAGCAGATACGAACAGCGTAAACACAATGAGCAGTTCTTC.

V is TRBV4-3 and J is TRBJ2-3; 7 nucleotides agree with TRBD1. Germline lookup yields CDR1 LGHNA and CDR2 YSLEER. Trimming removed 0 bases from V and 9 bases from J; junction bases left unmatched: 9. This CDR3 region has 15 residues. The CDR3 DNA follows: TGCGCCAGCAGCCAAGATGAGGGGGCGAGGGCCACGCAGTATTTT. It encodes CASSQDEGARATQYF.

This clone was detected only a few times. This chain connects TRBV6-2 or TRBV6-3 to TRBJ1-5; 9 bases match TRBD1. The germline CDR1 and CDR2 sequences are MNHEY and SVGEGT. The V segment lost 3 bases and the J segment 4 bases; nucleotides outside the gene matches: 10. CDR3 length: 17 residues. This CDR3 is CASSYSLGQGNNQPQHF. The CDR3 DNA is TGTGCCAGCAGTTATTCTCTGGGACAGGGTAATAATCAGCCCCAGCATTTT.

This clone was found once. The rearrangement uses TRBV7-2 and TRBJ2-5; the match to TRBD2 covers 11 bases. The junction had 7 bases not matched to a gene; V was cut back by 5 bases and J by 5 bases. Germline loops: CDR1 SGHTA, CDR2 FQGNSA. The CDR3 runs to 15 residues. The DNA of the CDR3 is TGTGCCAGCAGCCGTAGCGGGGGGGCCGGCGAGACCCAGTACTTC. It codes for CASSRSGGAGETQYF. Full variable domain (missing parts from reference TRBV7-2 and TRBJ2-5): GAGVSQSPSNKVTEKGKDVELRCDPISGHTALYWYRQSLGQGLEFLIYFQGNSAPDKSGLPSDRFSAERTGGSVSTLTIQRTQQEDSAVYLCASSRSGGAGETQYFGPGTRLLVL.

CDR3 in DNA: TGTGCCAGCTCACCAGCTCAGGAGCGGGAGACCCAGTACTTC. Translated: CASSPAQERETQYF. The chain is built from TRBV18 and TRBJ2-5; the D gene is possibly TRBD2 (5 bases). Trimming pared 2 bases from V and 5 bases from J, leaving 12 bases between. The CDR3 sequence is 14 residues long. In germline, CDR1 is KGHSH, CDR2 LQKENI.

This chain connects TRBV7-9 to TRBJ1-2; D remains ambiguous. The CDR3 has 14 amino acids. Germline CDR1 is SEHNR and CDR2 is FQNEAQ (reference sequence). Trimming shortened V by 0 bases and J by 2 bases, and 7 bases separated the two germline ends. As DNA, the CDR3 is TGTGCCAGCAGCTTAGCGCACGGAAACTATGGCTACACCTTC. Translated, it gives CASSLAHGNYGYTF.

This clone turned up a few times. The chain recombines TRBV4-3 with TRBJ2-7; D may be TRBD1 (5 bases). With 7 bases removed from V and 5 bases from J, the gap between germline ends came to 21 bases. The germline V gene encodes CDR1 LGHNA and CDR2 YSLEER. The CDR3 is made up of 15 amino acids. In DNA, the CDR3 is TGCGCCAGCACGCCAAGTAGGGGAAGGTACCACGAGCAGTACGTC. It encodes CASTPSRGRYHEQYV.

The chain links TRBV5-1 to TRBJ2-3, with D perhaps TRBD2 (6 bases). The germline gives CDR1 SGHRS, CDR2 YFSETQ. V was pared by 0 bases and J by 5 bases, with 10 bases between. The length of the CDR3 is 14 residues. CDR3 protein: CASSLGGAQDTQYF. In DNA form, the CDR3 reads TGCGCCAGCAGCTTGGGCGGGGCGCAAGATACGCAGTATTTT. Together with reference TRBV5-1 and TRBJ2-3, the CDR3 gives the full variable domain: KAGVTQTPRYLIKTRGQQVTLSCSPISGHRSVSWYQQTPGQGLQFLFEYFSETQRNKGNFPGRFSGRQFSNSRSEMNVSTLELGDSALYLCASSLGGAQDTQYFGPGTRLTVL.

V usage is TRBV4-3 and J usage is TRBJ2-3, with TRBD2 matching over 14 bases. J lost 7 bases, V lost 4 bases, and 10 bases had no gene match. CDR3 size: 17 residues. Germline V gene lookup returns CDR1 LGHNA and CDR2 YSLEER. The CDR3 spells CASSRTKTSGGVNTQYF. The CDR3 DNA reads as TGCGCCAGCAGCCGAACAAAGACTAGCGGGGGGGTGAATACGCAGTATTTT.